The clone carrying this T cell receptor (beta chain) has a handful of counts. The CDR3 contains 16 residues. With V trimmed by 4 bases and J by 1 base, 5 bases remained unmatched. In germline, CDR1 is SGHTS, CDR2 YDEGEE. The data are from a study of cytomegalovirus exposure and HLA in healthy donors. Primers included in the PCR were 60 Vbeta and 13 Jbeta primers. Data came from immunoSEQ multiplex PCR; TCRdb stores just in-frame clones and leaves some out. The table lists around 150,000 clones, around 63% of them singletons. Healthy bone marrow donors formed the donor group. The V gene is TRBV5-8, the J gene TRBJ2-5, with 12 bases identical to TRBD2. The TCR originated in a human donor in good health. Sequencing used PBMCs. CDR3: CASSPLAGGSQETQYF. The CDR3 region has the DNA TGTGCCAGCAGCCCTCTAGCGGGAGGGTCCCAAGAGACCCAGTACTTC.